This T cell receptor (beta chain) is drawn from a study of blood T cells in healthy people across ages. General study points: TCR beta diversity, measured per million T cells, fell in a roughly linear way with age.

Comment on this clonotype: The antigen is unknown.

Per sample, no less than 5 micrograms of total RNA were extracted. Combining a sample-barcoded 5' primer with a J-beta primer mix, a second PCR ran for roughly 7 to 12 cycles. Each of the cDNA molecules was tagged by a template-switch adaptor with 12 random nucleotides. TCRdb reanalysed the 5' RACE reads using MiXCR and keeps one entry per CDR3 protein. Of around 1.5 million distinct CDR3 sequences listed, approximately 42% are singletons. This CDR3 comprises 16 residues. Germline-derived CDR1 and CDR2 are SEHNR and FQNEAQ (reference sequence). The V gene end was trimmed by 5 bases and the J gene end by 3 bases; junction bases not matched to a gene: 6.

The sequence came from a woman between 18 and 29 years old in good health. Sequencing was performed on blood. The chain combines TRBV7-9 with TRBJ2-3, with TRBD2 matching 12 bases. The CDR3 sequence: CASSGLAGLVTDTQYF. The CDR3 DNA reads as TGTGCCAGCAGCGGACTAGCGGGGTTAGTGACAGATACGCAGTATTTT.